The T cell receptor beta chain under discussion was sequenced for a study of human T cells and chemical hapten exposure. Individual cDNA molecules received unique molecular identifiers in the library. MiXCR, run by TCRdb on the RACE reads, gives a single entry per CDR3 protein. Of roughly 120,000 distinct CDR3 sequences detected, roughly 15% appear once; the ten largest clones hold 0.9% to 0.95%. This clonotype appeared a few times. The germline gives CDR1 SEHNR, CDR2 FQNEAQ (reference sequence). The CDR3 totals 14 residues. Trimming took 4 bases from V and 6 from J, leaving 13 bases between them. The time point was: patch test 1, 2 weeks after DPC sensitization. Treatment meaning: therapeutic diphenylcyclopropenone sensitization with weekly scalp DPC.

This sample comprised whole blood, obtained in connection with sensitization to the hapten diphenylcyclopropenone (DPC). This sequence was found in a man aged 18 to 30 with alopecia areata. Some clones in this sample may be carry-over from other donors' samples. The chain has TRBV7-9 and TRBJ2-1; TRBD2 might be the D (6 bases). CDR3 sequence (DNA): TGTGCCAGCAGCTCCCGGGCCGGGGGCAATGAGCAGTTCTTC. Encoded protein: CASSSRAGGNEQFF.